Presented here are 13 T cell receptor beta chains from one specimen sequenced in a study of shared clonotypes between healthy human individuals. Measured with immunoSEQ multiplex PCR; TCRdb has only the in-frame clones, and not every one. The sample shows around 88,000 clones, 67% of them seen only once. The sequenced sample consisted of memory CD8+ T cells sorted from blood. Indicated subset: CD45RO+ cells pooled with CCR7-negative TemRA cells. Every receptor here comes from a man aged 30-40 years in good health.

There are a few counts of this clone. J is TRBJ2-1 and V is TRBV9, with a weak D call TRBD2 (5 bases). This CDR3 is 15 amino acids long. V gave up 7 bases and J gave up 0 bases, with 14 bases separating them. Per germline, CDR1 SGDLS and CDR2 YYNGEE. The CDR3 reads CASALVADSYNEQFF. The CDR3 region has the DNA TGTGCCAGCGCACTAGTCGCGGACTCCTACAATGAGCAGTTCTTC.

This rearrangement joins TRBV7-2 to TRBJ2-7, with 11 bases aligning to TRBD2. Germline assignment: CDR1 SGHTA and CDR2 FQGNSA. The CDR3 is 15 residues long. V lost 4 bases and J lost 0; bases outside the gene matches: 2. CDR3 amino acids: CASSWTSGYSYEQYF. CDR3 in DNA: TGTGCCAGCAGCTGGACTAGCGGGTACTCCTACGAGCAGTACTTC.

The J gene is TRBJ2-2, the V gene TRBV11-2; no clear D gene. There are 17 residues in the CDR3. Trimming took 1 base from V and 0 from J, leaving 12 bases between them. CDR1 is SGHAT, CDR2 FQNNGV, per germline. CDR3: CASSLGARASNTGELFF. The DNA of the CDR3 is TGTGCCAGCAGCTTAGGTGCGCGAGCTTCGAACACCGGGGAGCTGTTTTTT. The whole variable domain, remainder taken from reference TRBV11-2 and TRBJ2-2, is EAGVAQSPRYKIIEKRQSVAFWCNPISGHATLYWYQQILGQGPKLLIQFQNNGVVDDSQLPKDRFSAERLKGVDSTLKIQPAKLEDSAVYLCASSLGARASNTGELFFGEGSRLTVL.

V and J are TRBV19 and TRBJ2-7; 10 positions agree with TRBD1. The CDR3 runs 15 residues. Germline CDR1 is LNHDA and CDR2 is SQIVND (reference sequence). The V gene end was trimmed by 4 bases and the J gene end by 3 bases; junction bases not matched to a gene: 6. The CDR3 loop reads CASSTGTGDFYEQYF. CDR3 in DNA: TGTGCCAGTAGTACCGGGACAGGGGATTTCTACGAGCAGTACTTC.

This clone came up many times. This chain uses TRBV15 with TRBJ2-1; 8 nucleotides match TRBD2. Germline V gene data show CDR1 as LNHNV and CDR2 as YYDKDF (reference sequence). CDR3 length: 20 amino acids. V lost 2 bases to trimming and J lost 0 bases; unmatched junction nucleotides: 15. The DNA of the CDR3 is TGTGCCACCAGCAGACCGTGGAATAGCGGGGTATCAAGCTCCTACAATGAGCAGTTCTTC. Protein product: CATSRPWNSGVSSSYNEQFF.

The CDR3 bases are TGTGCCAGCAGTTACCAGGACAGCTACGAGCAGTACTTC. This translates into CASSYQDSYEQYF. J is TRBJ2-7 and V is TRBV6-5; tentative D call: TRBD1 (6 bases). This CDR3 has 13 amino acids. Looked up from germline, CDR1 is MNHEY and CDR2 is SVGAGI. Between the trimmed V and J ends, which lost 2 bases and 3 bases, there was a span of 8 bases.

The chain recombines TRBV4-2 with TRBJ2-7; D gene ambiguous. Trimming removed 0 bases at V and 5 bases at J, with 2 bases between. This CDR3 is 11 amino acids long. The germline CDR1 and CDR2 sequences are LGHNA and YNFKEQ. CDR3 loop: CASSQDHEQYF. The DNA of the CDR3 is TGTGCCAGCAGCCAAGATCACGAGCAGTACTTC.

This clone showed up just a few times. This rearrangement joins TRBV7-9 to TRBJ2-7; the match to TRBD2 covers 12 bases. The germline CDR1 and CDR2 sequences are SEHNR and FQNEAQ (reference sequence). This CDR3 region has 14 residues. V shed 5 bases and J 6 bases; nucleotides not matched to a gene: 5. The CDR3 coding sequence is TGTGCCAGCAGCCCGACTAGCGGGAGCTTCGAGCAGTACTTC. It is translated as CASSPTSGSFEQYF.

The V gene is TRBV28, the J gene TRBJ2-7; D ambiguous. Germline lookup yields CDR1 MDHEN and CDR2 SYDVKM. This CDR3 comprises 13 residues. The V end lost 7 bases, the J end lost 3 bases, and 13 bases lay between the germline ends. The CDR3 sequence: CASTIGTDYEQYF. The CDR3 region has the DNA TGTGCCAGCACTATAGGCACGGACTACGAGCAGTACTTC. The complete variable domain, with remaining parts taken from reference TRBV28 and TRBJ2-7, reads DVKVTQSSRYLVKRTGEKVFLECVQDMDHENMFWYRQDPGLGLRLIYFSYDVKMKEKGDIPEGYSVSREKKERFSLILESASTNQTSMYLCASTIGTDYEQYFGPGTRLTVT.

This clone was found many times. This CDR3 reads CASRTGIGYTF. The CDR3 nucleotides are TGTGCCAGCAGAACAGGGATTGGCTACACCTTC. The chain carries TRBV2 and TRBJ1-2; a weak D match, TRBD1 (6 bases). Trimming removed 6 bases at V and 7 bases at J, with 9 bases between. Germline loops: CDR1 SNHLY, CDR2 FYNNEI. The CDR3 extends over 11 amino acids.

The gene calls are TRBV19 and TRBJ2-1; no firm D call. Trimming stripped 5 bases from V and 1 base from J, with 12 bases between. The CDR3 covers 15 residues. Germline V gives CDR1 LNHDA, CDR2 SQIVND (reference sequence). The CDR3 nucleotides are TGTGCCAGTAGTGATCTAACCATGTCCTACAATGAGCAGTTCTTC. It specifies CASSDLTMSYNEQFF.

V is TRBV1 and J is TRBJ1-2. TRBV1 is described as a pseudogene. CDR3 size: 16 residues. For the CDR3, the DNA is TGCACCAGCAGCCTCCGTAGTGTGCGAAAGACCTATGGCTACACCTTC. It specifies CTSSLRSVRKTYGYTF.

This clone was observed at least ten times. The chain is built from TRBV6-1 and TRBJ2-1; 9 positions agree with TRBD2. This CDR3 contains 16 residues. J lost 2 bases, V lost 4 bases, and 6 bases had no gene match. CDR1 is MNHNS, CDR2 SASEGT, per germline. CDR3 sequence reads: CASSVLAGTPYNEQFF. CDR3 nucleotide sequence: TGTGCCAGCAGTGTGCTAGCGGGGACCCCCTACAATGAGCAGTTCTTC.